This T cell receptor (beta chain) was documented in a study of blood T cell repertoires in COVID-19. Germline lookup yields CDR1 SQVTM and CDR2 ANQGSEA. V was cut by 3 bases and J by 2 bases, with 13 bases left in between. CDR3 size: 14 residues. Generated by immunoSEQ multiplex PCR, the TCRdb table keeps only in-frame clones and is missing some. The top ten hold about 7.2% of the sample, which has 210,000 or so clones, 65% to 85% seen once. This chain uses TRBV29-1 with TRBJ1-1; D possibly corresponds to TRBD1 (5 bases). The specimen was PBMCs or T cells enriched from blood (not recorded which). This clonotype was sampled from a woman in her thirties or forties with acute COVID-19. The CDR3 nucleotides read TGCAGCGTTGATGTAGGGGTGATCAACACTGAAGCTTTCTTT. It translates to CSVDVGVINTEAFF.